This record looks at one T cell receptor beta chain sequence and its context. The germline CDR1 and CDR2 sequences are LGHNA and YSLEER. This CDR3 comprises 15 residues. Trimming cost V 0 bases and J 0 bases, with 9 bases left between them. Participants spanned ages about 18 to 100 years and resided in 20 to 30 US areas. The sample is drawn from a study of blood T cell repertoires in COVID-19. In the study overall: The United States, Italy and Spain were the sources of the acute and convalescent COVID-19 samples. Sample material is recorded as cDNA or gDNA derived from T cells, B-cell-depleted T cells, or PBMCs.

Original processing methods: The assay estimated nucleated cells by amplifying reference gene primers. Assay used: immunoSEQ multiplex PCR; TCRdb lists only in-frame clones, some missing. The V and J calls and clone size were taken over from that table, and D and trimming were inferred from the DNA. The data hold about 140,000 clones, with roughly 80% observed a single time. The receptor's source is a man aged 35 to 55 with acute COVID-19. Input material: PBMCs or T cells enriched from blood (not recorded which). V and J are TRBV4-3 and TRBJ2-7; no reliable D call. The CDR3 sequence: CASSQDLSHSYEQYF. CDR3 bases: TGCGCCAGCAGCCAAGATTTGAGTCACTCCTACGAGCAGTACTTC.